Included here is one T cell receptor (beta chain) sequence, with context. These data originate in a study of blood T cell repertoires in COVID-19. As processed by the authors: Scientists estimated how many nucleated cells there were by amplifying reference gene primers. Libraries were prepared by immunoSEQ multiplex PCR; TCRdb keeps only in-frame clonotypes and omits some of them. The DNA was the basis for D and trimming; V, J and clone size are from that table. The top ten clones hold 15% of a sample with 110,000 or so clones, roughly 80% of them seen once. Germline CDR1 MGHRA, CDR2 YSYEKL. After removal of 1 base from V and 1 base from J, the junction contained 11 bases not matched to a gene. The CDR3 is 18 amino acids.

The sequence was collected from a woman of 80 years or more with acute or convalescent COVID-19. The sample comprised peripheral blood. This chain connects TRBV4-1 to TRBJ2-7, with 9 bases fitting TRBD2. This CDR3 is CASSQGAGTSTKSYEQYF. The CDR3, as DNA: TGCGCCAGCAGCCAAGGCGCCGGGACTAGCACTAAGTCCTACGAGCAGTACTTC.